The next 29 T cell receptor beta chains were all read from a single sample in a study of cytomegalovirus exposure and HLA in healthy donors. Primers included in the PCR were 60 Vbeta and 13 Jbeta primers. TCRdb's table, derived via immunoSEQ multiplex PCR, lists solely in-frame clones and lacks some. Of some 130,000 clones listed, 75% to 85% are singletons. The sample taken for sequencing was PBMCs. These receptors were collected from a woman between 35 and 50 years old in good health and CMV-seropositive.

V usage is TRBV30 and J usage is TRBJ1-2, with TRBD1 identical over 9 bases. V dropped 0 bases and J dropped 0; count of bases not matched to a gene: 8. Germline V gives CDR1 GTSNPN, CDR2 SVGIG (reference sequence). The CDR3 covers 17 residues. The chain's CDR3 is CAWSVLRTGATNYGYTF. The CDR3 nucleotides read TGTGCCTGGAGTGTACTTCGGACAGGGGCCACTAACTATGGCTACACCTTC.

The chain joins TRBV5-1 to TRBJ2-1; 9 bases match TRBD2. The germline CDR1 and CDR2 sequences are SGHRS and YFSETQ. Losses at the gene ends were 0 bases for V and 9 bases for J; bases not matched to a gene: 10. The CDR3 is 16 amino acids. CDR3 in amino acids: CASSLVAGGPSGEQFF. CDR3 coding DNA: TGCGCCAGCAGCTTGGTGGCGGGGGGGCCATCCGGTGAGCAGTTCTTC.

The chain recombines TRBV19 with TRBJ2-3, with 9 bases matching TRBD1. CDR1 and CDR2 from the germline V gene are LNHDA and SQIVND (reference sequence). This CDR3 is 13 amino acids long. V shed 6 bases, J shed 4 bases, and the junction held 2 bases outside the gene matches. The CDR3 is CASRDRGPDTQYF. The CDR3 DNA reads TGTGCCAGTAGGGACAGGGGACCAGATACGCAGTATTTT. Full variable domain (rest looked up from reference TRBV19 and TRBJ2-3): DGGITQSPKYLFRKEGQNVTLSCEQNLNHDAMYWYRQDPGQGLRLIYYSQIVNDFQKGDIAEGYSVSREKKESFPLTVTSAQKNPTAFYLCASRDRGPDTQYFGPGTRLTVL.

This clone showed up just a few times. The CDR3 DNA is TGTGCCAGCAGTTTCAGGGGGCTAGGGAACGAGCAGTACTTC. Translation gives CASSFRGLGNEQYF. The V call is TRBV27, the J call TRBJ2-7, with 8 positions matching TRBD1. Germline CDR1 reads MNHEY; CDR2 reads SMNVEV (reference sequence). Unmatched junction bases numbered 6, after V lost 3 bases and J lost 5 bases. CDR3 length equals 14 residues.

This clone has more than one count but fewer than ten. This chain joins TRBV27 and TRBJ1-2; possibly TRBD1 for D (6 bases). The germline V gene has CDR1 MNHEY and CDR2 SMNVEV (reference sequence). The CDR3 runs to 13 residues. Trimming cost V 5 bases and J 8 bases, with 15 bases left between them. CDR3 in amino acids: CASSTSGGLGYTF. In DNA form, the CDR3 reads TGTGCCAGCAGTACCTCCGGGGGGCTAGGCTACACCTTC.

The J gene is TRBJ1-1, the V gene TRBV2; 9 bases map to TRBD1. The V segment lost 6 bases and the J segment 8 bases; nucleotides outside the gene matches: 4. This CDR3 spans 12 amino acids. Germline loops: CDR1 SNHLY, CDR2 FYNNEI. CDR3 sequence reads: CASRAGTGEAFF. The CDR3 nucleotides read TGTGCCAGCAGAGCCGGGACAGGGGAAGCTTTCTTT.

J is TRBJ2-5 and V is TRBV27; TRBD2 matches at 10 bases. Germline trimming cut 0 bases from V and 4 bases from J; bases unmatched to any gene: 11. Germline assignment: CDR1 MNHEY and CDR2 SMNVEV (reference sequence). The CDR3 has 18 residues. The CDR3 loop reads CASSLSGWSGRAGETQYF. CDR3 nucleotide sequence: TGTGCCAGCAGTTTATCAGGCTGGAGCGGGAGGGCCGGAGAGACCCAGTACTTC.

On this clone: A read error may account for a junction end that differs from germline. This sequence joins TRBV10-3 and TRBJ2-1, with D perhaps TRBD1 (5 bases). CDR3 length equals 16 residues. CDR1 is ENHRY and CDR2 is SYGVKD in the germline V gene. The CDR3, as DNA: TGTGCCATGAGTGCCGCCCCACAGGAGACCTACAATGAGCAGTTCTTC. The encoded protein is CAMSAAPQETYNEQFF.

This clone has only a few counts. This chain connects TRBV18 to TRBJ2-7, with D possibly being TRBD2 (5 bases). CDR3 length: 13 residues. Germline CDR1 is KGHSH and CDR2 is LQKENI. V lost 3 bases and J lost 5, with 11 bases in between. CDR3 nucleotide sequence: TGTGCCAGCTCACCTCGGGGTATCGACGAGCAGTACTTC. Translated, it gives CASSPRGIDEQYF.

This chain joins TRBV5-6 and TRBJ1-5, with TRBD1 identical over 9 bases. Germline V CDR1 and CDR2: SGHDT, YYEEEE. CDR3 length: 17 amino acids. After removal of 1 base from V and 5 bases from J, the junction contained 10 bases not matched to a gene. The CDR3 protein is CASSLFRTGAWDQPQHF. Here the CDR3 DNA reads TGTGCCAGCAGCTTGTTCCGGACAGGGGCATGGGATCAGCCCCAGCATTTT.

The genes are TRBV9 and TRBJ1-3; a weak D match, TRBD1 (5 bases). V was clipped by 0 bases and J by 2 bases, with 12 bases between them. This CDR3 is built from 16 residues. From germline, CDR1 is SGDLS and CDR2 YYNGEE. The CDR3 DNA reads as TGTGCCAGCAGCGTAGCTTCGGGGGGACCTGGAAACACCATATATTTT. It translates to CASSVASGGPGNTIYF.

This clone appeared once. The chain uses TRBV9 and TRBJ2-1; perhaps TRBD2 as D (6 bases). The germline gives CDR1 SGDLS, CDR2 YYNGEE. The CDR3 contains 16 residues. Trimming took 1 base from V and 7 from J, leaving 18 bases between them. The CDR3 protein is CASSVTAGPGQNEQFF. CDR3 DNA sequence: TGTGCCAGCAGCGTAACAGCGGGCCCCGGACAAAATGAGCAGTTCTTC.

This sequence joins TRBV7-9 and TRBJ1-2, with D possibly matching TRBD1 (6 bases). In germline, CDR1 is SEHNR, CDR2 FQNEAQ (reference sequence). V gave up 7 bases and J gave up 7 bases, with 22 bases separating them. This CDR3 is 15 amino acids long. The CDR3 reads CASTSAGQGLGGYTF. The CDR3 nucleotides read TGTGCCAGCACCTCAGCGGGTCAGGGGCTGGGTGGCTACACCTTC.

A few counts support this clone. J is TRBJ1-2 and V is TRBV29-1, with D maybe TRBD1 (5 bases). Germline-derived CDR1 and CDR2 are SQVTM and ANQGSEA. V shed 2 bases and J shed 4 bases, with 11 bases lying between them. The CDR3 covers 13 residues. CDR3 region: CSVEPGSGYGYTF. Here the CDR3 DNA reads TGCAGCGTTGAACCAGGGTCCGGCTATGGCTACACCTTC.

This chain connects TRBV15 to TRBJ1-2, with 7 positions matching TRBD1. The germline V gene encodes CDR1 LNHNV and CDR2 YYDKDF (reference sequence). The CDR3 is 15 amino acids. Germline trimming cut 3 bases from V and 7 bases from J; bases unmatched to any gene: 11. This CDR3 reads CATSRGRTGAGGYTF. CDR3 nucleotide sequence: TGTGCCACCAGCAGGGGAAGGACAGGTGCAGGTGGCTACACCTTC.

The chain carries TRBV15 and TRBJ2-7, with 12 positions matching TRBD1. The CDR3 has 14 amino acids. Per the germline V gene, CDR1 is LNHNV and CDR2 is YYDKDF (reference sequence). J was trimmed by 6 bases and V by 4 bases; bases with no gene match: 4. The CDR3 loop reads CATSTRDRGREQYF. The CDR3 bases are TGTGCCACCAGCACCCGGGACAGGGGGCGCGAGCAGTACTTC.

V gene TRBV7-3 combines with J gene TRBJ2-1; TRBD2 matches at 8 bases. CDR3 length equals 16 residues. The germline V gene has CDR1 SGHTA and CDR2 FQGTGA. The J segment lost 7 bases and the V segment lost 5 bases, leaving 13 bases of the junction unmatched. This CDR3 reads CASSPGGASGLNEQFF. Here the CDR3 DNA reads TGTGCCAGCAGCCCGGGGGGGGCGAGTGGGCTAAATGAGCAGTTCTTC. Combining the CDR3 with reference TRBV7-3 and TRBJ2-1 gives the whole variable domain GAGVSQTPSNKVTEKGKYVELRCDPISGHTALYWYRQSLGQGPEFLIYFQGTGAADDSGLPNDRFFAVRPEGSVSTLKIQRTERGDSAVYLCASSPGGASGLNEQFFGPGTRLTVL.

The rearrangement joins TRBV19 to TRBJ2-7; 7 bases fit TRBD1. In germline, CDR1 is LNHDA, CDR2 SQIVND (reference sequence). This CDR3 spans 15 amino acids. The ends lost 3 bases at V and 0 bases at J; junction bases unmatched: 5. The CDR3 sequence is CASSMPGTASYEQYF. As DNA, the CDR3 is TGTGCCAGTAGTATGCCAGGGACAGCCTCCTACGAGCAGTACTTC. The full variable domain, with the rest looked up from reference TRBV19 and TRBJ2-7, is DGGITQSPKYLFRKEGQNVTLSCEQNLNHDAMYWYRQDPGQGLRLIYYSQIVNDFQKGDIAEGYSVSREKKESFPLTVTSAQKNPTAFYLCASSMPGTASYEQYFGPGTRLTVT.

This clone was counted a single time. The chain links TRBV25-1 to TRBJ2-7; TRBD2 matches at 7 bases. This CDR3 is built from 14 residues. The ends lost 5 bases at V and 0 bases at J; junction bases unmatched: 4. Germline CDR1 and CDR2: MGHDK and SYGVNS. The CDR3 protein is CASSSGVASYEQYF. In nucleotides, the CDR3 is TGTGCCAGCAGTAGCGGGGTCGCCTCCTACGAGCAGTACTTC.

The chain joins TRBV11-2 to TRBJ1-6, with no clear D. The CDR3 has 18 residues. Trimming left V 5 bases short and J 7 bases short, with 24 bases between. Germline V gives CDR1 SGHAT, CDR2 FQNNGV. In nucleotides, the CDR3 is TGTGCCAGCAGCCGAGCGGGTACAGTGCGGCCGGTGAATTCACCCCTCCACTTT. Translation gives CASSRAGTVRPVNSPLHF. Full variable domain (remainder filled in from reference TRBV11-2 and TRBJ1-6): EAGVAQSPRYKIIEKRQSVAFWCNPISGHATLYWYQQILGQGPKLLIQFQNNGVVDDSQLPKDRFSAERLKGVDSTLKIQPAKLEDSAVYLCASSRAGTVRPVNSPLHFGNGTRLTVT.

V and J are TRBV14 and TRBJ1-3; possibly TRBD1 for D (6 bases). The V gene's germline CDR1 is SGHDN and CDR2 FVKESK. The CDR3 runs to 16 residues. Deletions cut 1 base from V and 4 bases from J, with 14 bases between. The CDR3 DNA sequence: TGTGCCAGCAGCCAAGCAGGGGCGCAATTAGGAAACACCATATATTTT. The encoded protein is CASSQAGAQLGNTIYF. The full variable domain, its missing parts supplied by reference TRBV14 and TRBJ1-3, is EAGVTQFPSHSVIEKGQTVTLRCDPISGHDNLYWYRRVMGKEIKFLLHFVKESKQDESGMPNNRFLAERTGGTYSTLKVQPAELEDSGVYFCASSQAGAQLGNTIYFGEGSWLTVV.

CDR3 in DNA: TGTGCCAGCACCAGCGCAGGGGCACAGGACTCCTACAATGAGCAGTTCTTC. Protein product: CASTSAGAQDSYNEQFF. This chain links TRBV28 with TRBJ2-1; tentatively, D is TRBD1 (6 bases). Germline V gene sequence: CDR1 MDHEN, CDR2 SYDVKM. V lost 7 bases to trimming and J lost 0 bases, with 19 bases between them. There are 17 residues in the CDR3.

The chain has TRBV7-3 and TRBJ2-3, with 9 bases matching TRBD1. The germline V gene encodes CDR1 SGHTA and CDR2 FQGTGA. Losses at the gene ends were 5 bases for V and 2 bases for J; bases not matched to a gene: 5. This CDR3 spans 15 amino acids. For the CDR3, the DNA is TGTGCCAGCAGCACCGGACAGGGGATCACAGATACGCAGTATTTT. It yields the protein CASSTGQGITDTQYF.

This clone was detected once. The chain employs TRBV4-2 and TRBJ2-1, with 13 bases fitting TRBD2. After removal of 4 bases from V and 6 bases from J, the junction contained 3 bases not matched to a gene. Germline CDR1 and CDR2: LGHNA and YNFKEQ. There are 15 residues in the CDR3. For the CDR3, the DNA is TGTGCCAGCAGCCTTGGGACTAGCGGGACCAATGAGCAGTTCTTC. Translated: CASSLGTSGTNEQFF.

The V gene is TRBV29-1, the J gene TRBJ1-1; TRBD1 might be the D (5 bases). The germline V gene encodes CDR1 SQVTM and CDR2 ANQGSEA. V lost 7 bases and J lost 11, with 14 bases in between. This CDR3 region has 10 residues. Here the CDR3 DNA reads TGCAGCGACGGCTTACAGGTCGCTTTCTTT. The encoded protein is CSDGLQVAFF.

The V and J genes are TRBV7-9 and TRBJ1-5, with TRBD1 as a possible D gene (6 bases). The CDR3 covers 15 residues. The V end lost 1 base, the J end lost 1 base, and 8 bases lay between the germline ends. Germline values: CDR1 SEHNR, CDR2 FQNEAQ (reference sequence). For the CDR3, the DNA is TGTGCCAGCAGCTTAGGGACAGCCAGCAATCAGCCCCAGCATTTT. It translates to CASSLGTASNQPQHF.

The V and J genes are TRBV9 and TRBJ1-1, with D possibly being TRBD1 (5 bases). CDR3 length: 16 amino acids. Germline values: CDR1 SGDLS, CDR2 YYNGEE. V was pared by 3 bases and J by 1 base, with 16 bases between. In DNA, the CDR3 is TGTGCCAGCAGCGAGGGACTTTCGGTGGCGAACACTGAAGCTTTCTTT. It yields the protein CASSEGLSVANTEAFF. Full variable domain (outside the CDR3, taken from reference TRBV9 and TRBJ1-1): DSGVTQTPKHLITATGQRVTLRCSPRSGDLSVYWYQQSLDQGLQFLIQYYNGEERAKGNILERFSAQQFPDLHSELNLSSLELGDSALYFCASSEGLSVANTEAFFGQGTRLTVV.

The rearrangement links TRBV5-1 to TRBJ2-1; 9 bases are a match to TRBD1. The CDR3 runs to 13 residues. Germline-derived CDR1 and CDR2 are SGHRS and YFSETQ. The J segment lost 6 bases and the V segment lost 4 bases, leaving 2 bases of the junction unmatched. CDR3 protein: CASSPGQGNEQFF. CDR3 coding DNA: TGCGCCAGCAGCCCGGGACAGGGCAATGAGCAGTTCTTC. Full variable domain (outside the CDR3, taken from reference TRBV5-1 and TRBJ2-1): KAGVTQTPRYLIKTRGQQVTLSCSPISGHRSVSWYQQTPGQGLQFLFEYFSETQRNKGNFPGRFSGRQFSNSRSEMNVSTLELGDSALYLCASSPGQGNEQFFGPGTRLTVL.

V is TRBV27 and J is TRBJ1-4, with 8 bases aligning to TRBD1. This CDR3 contains 14 residues. Germline CDR1 is MNHEY and CDR2 is SMNVEV (reference sequence). The V segment lost 5 bases and the J segment 3 bases; nucleotides outside the gene matches: 2. CDR3 protein: CASSPDRANEKLFF. CDR3 nucleotide sequence: TGTGCCAGCAGTCCGGACAGGGCTAATGAAAAACTGTTTTTT.